A selection of T cell receptor beta chains follows, all from one sample in a study of response to subunit inactivated influenza vaccine. TCRdb reprocessed the RT-PCR reads with MiXCR, giving one entry per CDR3 protein. Altogether almost 600,000 distinct CDR3 sequences are present, 12% to 15% being singletons, with the ten largest covering roughly 11%. The sample was PBMCs from blood, taken 11 to 12 days after vaccination. The origin of the receptors is a man in his fifties who received an inactivated influenza vaccine. The CDR3 runs from the conserved cysteine through the conserved F or W. The D gene is left open where the match is weak. For some rows the clone size is stated as once, few or many, or as a class when expanded; others skip it.

>TRBV11-2|TRBD2|TRBJ2-5|few
TGTGCCAGCAGCCATCGATACAAGACTAGCGGGAGGCCCCAAGAGACCCAGTACTTC
CASSHRYKTSGRPQETQYF
>TRBV27|-|TRBJ2-1|-
TGTGCCAGCAGTTGGCCCCTAGCACCTTTCTATGAGCAGTTCTTC
CASSWPLAPFYEQFF
>TRBV4-2|-|TRBJ2-6|-
TGTGCCAGCAGCCAGGGTCCCCCCGCGGACTCTGGGGCCAACGTCCTGACTTTC
CASSQGPPADSGANVLTF
>TRBV28|TRBD1|TRBJ2-1|many
TGTGCCAGCAGTTTATTAAGGGGACAGTACAATGAGCAGTTCTTC
CASSLLRGQYNEQFF
>TRBV6-5|TRBD1|TRBJ1-1|few
TGTGCCAGCAGTTACTCGGGACAGGGGGGAGCTTTCTTT
CASSYSGQGGAFF
>TRBV6-2/TRBV6-3|-|TRBJ2-4|few
TGTGCCAGCAGGGACCCTGACTCCTTTAAAAACATTCAGTACTTC
CASRDPDSFKNIQYF
>TRBV4-2|-|TRBJ1-2|-
TGTGCCAGCAGCCCGTCGACAACCGACTATGGCTACACCTTC
CASSPSTTDYGYTF
>TRBV9|-|TRBJ2-3|-
TGTGCCAGCAGCGTAGCCGGGGGCGCCGCAGATACGCAGTATTTT
CASSVAGGAADTQYF
>TRBV4-2|TRBD2|TRBJ2-1|few
TGTGCCAGCAGCCAAGATGAGGGCGGGAGAGGCGATGAGCAGTTCTTC
CASSQDEGGRGDEQFF
>TRBV29-1|-|TRBJ2-7|few
TGCAGCGTTGAAGATTCCGGGACGTTGGGCTACGAGCAGTACTTC
CSVEDSGTLGYEQYF
>TRBV12-3/TRBV12-4|-|TRBJ2-3|-
TGTGCCAGCAGGGCTAGCCGGACTAGCACAGATACGCAGTATTTT
CASRASRTSTDTQYF
>TRBV5-1|-|TRBJ2-3|many
TGCGCCAGCAGCTTGGCGGACACTACCACAGATACGCAGTATTTT
CASSLADTTTDTQYF
>TRBV7-6|-|TRBJ1-1|few
TGTGCCAGCAGCCCCCGGGACACTCCAAATGAAGCTTTCTTT
CASSPRDTPNEAFF
>TRBV3-1|-|TRBJ1-5|many
TGTGCCAGCAGCCAAAGTGTCAGGTCCGGTGGGTCCCAGCATTTT
CASSQSVRSGGSQHF
>TRBV7-6|-|TRBJ2-1|few
TGTGCCAGCAGCGCAGATTCGGGAGCGGAGCAGTTCTTC
CASSADSGAEQFF
>TRBV30|-|TRBJ2-1|few
TGTGCCTGGAGTGTACGGGCCGGACCCCCCCTCTACAATGAGCAGTTCTTC
CAWSVRAGPPLYNEQFF
>TRBV11-2|-|TRBJ2-7|-
TGTGCCAGCAGCTTAGTAGTTTCGACAGTACCCTACGAGCAGTACTTC
CASSLVVSTVPYEQYF
>TRBV25-1|-|TRBJ1-2|few
TGTGCCAGCAGTGAATCGGTCAGGGCGGAGGGCTACACCTTC
CASSESVRAEGYTF
>TRBV12-3/TRBV12-4|TRBD1|TRBJ1-3|few
TGTGCCAGCAGACCCAACAGGGGGAACTCTGGAAACACCATATATTTT
CASRPNRGNSGNTIYF
>TRBV27|TRBD1|TRBJ2-7|-
TGTGCCAGCAGGCCAAGTTCCGGGACAGGGACCCGCGAGCAGTACTTC
CASRPSSGTGTREQYF
>TRBV19|-|TRBJ1-1|-
TGTGCCAGTAGTATTGCGATTTTGACTGAAGCTTTCTTT
CASSIAILTEAFF
>TRBV11-2|TRBD2|TRBJ2-1|few
TGTGCCAGCAGCTTAATCAGGGCTAGCGGGAGACTTGGATCCTACAATGAGCAGTTCTTC
CASSLIRASGRLGSYNEQFF
>TRBV15|-|TRBJ2-3|few
TGTGCCACCAGCAGAGGATGGGATACGCAGTATTTT
CATSRGWDTQYF
>TRBV10-3|-|TRBJ1-3|many
TGTGCCATCAGTGATCCAGGACTCTCTGGAAACACCATATATTTT
CAISDPGLSGNTIYF
>TRBV20-1|-|TRBJ2-7|-
TGCAGTGCTAGAGATCTAAATAGGGGGAGTCCCCACGAGCAGTACTTC
CSARDLNRGSPHEQYF
>TRBV7-8|-|TRBJ2-7|-
TGTGCCAGCAGGCGACAGATCACCTACGAGCAGTACTTC
CASRRQITYEQYF
>TRBV14|TRBD1|TRBJ1-3|-
TGTGCCAGCAGCGTGGGACAGGGGGTGGAAAACACCATATATTTT
CASSVGQGVENTIYF
>TRBV28|-|TRBJ2-3|-
TGTGCCAGCAGGAAGCCCCTAGGGGGCACAGATACGCAGTATTTT
CASRKPLGGTDTQYF
>TRBV15|-|TRBJ1-4|-
TGTGCCACCAGCAGAGATACCCGGGACGGCGGAGAAAAACTGTTTTTT
CATSRDTRDGGEKLFF
>TRBV9|-|TRBJ2-7|-
TGTGCCAGCAGCGTAGATGTCGGTCTCTACGAGCAGTACTTC
CASSVDVGLYEQYF
>TRBV7-9|-|TRBJ2-7|many
TGTGCCAGCAGCTCCAACAACAGGATTACCTACGAGCAGTACTTC
CASSSNNRITYEQYF
>TRBV20-1|TRBD2|TRBJ2-7|-
TGCAGTGCTAGTGCCGGGAGGGCCGTTTACGAGCAGTACTTC
CSASAGRAVYEQYF
>TRBV20-1|-|TRBJ2-1|-
TGCTGTGCTAGAGATCCCTGGGGCCTAGGATGGGTCGATGAGCAGTTCTTC
CCARDPWGLGWVDEQFF
>TRBV5-1|TRBD1|TRBJ2-7|few
TGCGCCAGCAGCTCGACAGGGTTTCCGGTCGACGAGCAGTACTTC
CASSSTGFPVDEQYF
>TRBV12-3/TRBV12-4|TRBD2|TRBJ2-3|few
TGTGCCAGCAGTCGTCCGGGACTAGCGGGGACAGATACGCAGTATTTT
CASSRPGLAGTDTQYF
>TRBV28|TRBD1|TRBJ2-1|many
TGTGCCAGCAGTTACTCGCCGGGACAGGGTCACAATGAGCAGTTCTTC
CASSYSPGQGHNEQFF
>TRBV12-3/TRBV12-4|-|TRBJ2-6|few
TGTGCCAGCAGGCCCGACCTAGGCGCCAACGTCCTGACTTTC
CASRPDLGANVLTF
>TRBV7-9|-|TRBJ2-5|-
TGTGCCAGCAGCTTAACGGGGGCCGGTGTACAAGAGACCCAGTACTTC
CASSLTGAGVQETQYF
>TRBV12-3/TRBV12-4|-|TRBJ2-5|few
TGTGCCAGCGCTCGAATGGAGGAGACCCAGTACTTC
CASARMEETQYF
>TRBV12-3/TRBV12-4|-|TRBJ2-7|-
TGTGCCAGCAGTCTCTCTGTAGGGCGCCACGAGCAGTACTTC
CASSLSVGRHEQYF
>TRBV29-1|-|TRBJ1-2|few
TGCAGCGTTGAGGGGGGAGTGGATGGCTACACCTTC
CSVEGGVDGYTF
>TRBV12-3/TRBV12-4|-|TRBJ2-5|-
TGTGCCAGCAGCATCTACAGGGCCCAAGAGACCCAGTACTTC
CASSIYRAQETQYF
>TRBV20-1|TRBD2|TRBJ2-7|few
TGCAGTGCTAGAGGGGGGACTAGCGGGCAAGCCTACGAGCAGTACTTC
CSARGGTSGQAYEQYF
>TRBV30|TRBD2|TRBJ2-1|few
TGTGCCTGGAGACTAGCGGGAGGCGGGAATGAGCAGTTCTTC
CAWRLAGGGNEQFF
>TRBV5-1|-|TRBJ2-7|few
TGCGCCAGCAGCTTGGGCATGGGCGGGGACCACGAGCAGTACTTC
CASSLGMGGDHEQYF
>TRBV5-1|-|TRBJ1-2|-
TGCGCCAGCAGCTTTGGGGAAGGCTATGGCTACACCTTC
CASSFGEGYGYTF
>TRBV6-1|-|TRBJ1-5|few
TGTGCCAGCAGTGAAGCGGGTTTGGAGCCCCAGCATTTT
CASSEAGLEPQHF
>TRBV12-3/TRBV12-4|TRBD1|TRBJ1-2|-
TGTGCCAGCAAACCGACAGGGCGCTATGGCTACACCTTC
CASKPTGRYGYTF
>TRBV20-1|-|TRBJ1-6|few
TGCAGTGCTAGAGATAGGGCAGGGAGAGGGTCACCCCTCCACTTT
CSARDRAGRGSPLHF
>TRBV12-3/TRBV12-4|TRBD2|TRBJ2-4|few
TGTGCCAGCAGTCCGCCCGGTGTGGGGACAGCGGGGGGCATTCAGTACTTC
CASSPPGVGTAGGIQYF
>TRBV29-1|TRBD1|TRBJ2-5|-
TGCAGCGGCGGGGACAGGGGGCCGTGGGAGACCCAGTACTTC
CSGGDRGPWETQYF